This TCR beta chain was documented in a study of blood T cell repertoires in COVID-19. Study-wide context: Samples came from the United States, Italy and Spain, spanning acute and convalescent COVID-19. The cDNA or gDNA used as material had been derived from T cells, B-cell-depleted T cells, or PBMCs.

Trimming took 0 bases from V and 7 from J; bases not matched to a gene: 16. The length of the CDR3 is 19 residues. Germline V gene sequence: CDR1 SGHTA, CDR2 FQGTGA. Original processing methods: Nucleated cell counts were estimated from reference gene primer amplification. Sequencing was performed with immunoSEQ multiplex PCR; in TCRdb, only in-frame clones are kept and a portion is missing. That table supplies the V and J calls and clone size; D and trimming were determined from the DNA. The sample contains about 210,000 clones, roughly 90% of which appear only once. Sequences were obtained from peripheral blood. The V gene is TRBV7-3, the J gene TRBJ2-2; TRBD1 matches 8 bases. The TCR was taken from a man aged 65 to 79 with acute or convalescent COVID-19. CDR3 bases: TGTGCCAGCAGCTTAACGAAATCAACCGGGCCCAGGGGGCTCGGGGAGCTGTTTTTT. Amino acid sequence: CASSLTKSTGPRGLGELFF.